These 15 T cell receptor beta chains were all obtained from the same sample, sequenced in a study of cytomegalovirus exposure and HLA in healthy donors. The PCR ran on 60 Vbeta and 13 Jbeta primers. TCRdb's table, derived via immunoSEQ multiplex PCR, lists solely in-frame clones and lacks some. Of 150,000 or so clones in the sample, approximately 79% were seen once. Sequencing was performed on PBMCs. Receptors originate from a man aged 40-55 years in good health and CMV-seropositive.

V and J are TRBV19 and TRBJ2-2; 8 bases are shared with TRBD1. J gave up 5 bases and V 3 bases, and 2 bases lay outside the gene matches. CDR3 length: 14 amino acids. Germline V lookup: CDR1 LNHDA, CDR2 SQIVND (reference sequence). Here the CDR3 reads CASSITGGTGELFF. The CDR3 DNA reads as TGTGCCAGTAGTATCACAGGGGGAACCGGGGAGCTGTTTTTT.

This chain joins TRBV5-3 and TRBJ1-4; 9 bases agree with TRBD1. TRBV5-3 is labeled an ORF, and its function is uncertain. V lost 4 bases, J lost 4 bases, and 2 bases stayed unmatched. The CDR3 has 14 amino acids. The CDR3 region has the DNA TGTGCCAGAAGCGGGACAGGGATTAATGAAAAACTGTTTTTT. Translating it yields CARSGTGINEKLFF.

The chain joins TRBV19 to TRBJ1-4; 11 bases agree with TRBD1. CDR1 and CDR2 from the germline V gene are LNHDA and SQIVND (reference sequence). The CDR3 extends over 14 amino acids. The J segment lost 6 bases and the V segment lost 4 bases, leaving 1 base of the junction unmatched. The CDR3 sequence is CASSRTGGYEKLFF. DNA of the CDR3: TGTGCCAGTAGTAGGACAGGGGGCTATGAAAAACTGTTTTTT. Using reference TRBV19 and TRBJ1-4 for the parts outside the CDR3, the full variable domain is DGGITQSPKYLFRKEGQNVTLSCEQNLNHDAMYWYRQDPGQGLRLIYYSQIVNDFQKGDIAEGYSVSREKKESFPLTVTSAQKNPTAFYLCASSRTGGYEKLFFGSGTQLSVL.

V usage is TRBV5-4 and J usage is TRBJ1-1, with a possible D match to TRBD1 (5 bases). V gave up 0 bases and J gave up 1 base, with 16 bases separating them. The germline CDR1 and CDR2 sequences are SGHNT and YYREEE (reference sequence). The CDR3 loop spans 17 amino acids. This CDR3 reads CASSLARGGRPNTEAFF. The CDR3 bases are TGTGCCAGCAGCTTGGCCCGGGGGGGACGGCCGAACACTGAAGCTTTCTTT.

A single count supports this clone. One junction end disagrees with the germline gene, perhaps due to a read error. CDR3: CASSRTGGQNSQYF. The CDR3 DNA sequence: TGTGCCAGCTCACGGACAGGGGGCCAAAACAGTCAGTACTTC. This rearrangement joins TRBV18 to TRBJ2-4; 11 bases are a match to TRBD1. In germline, CDR1 is KGHSH, CDR2 LQKENI. This CDR3 has 14 amino acids.

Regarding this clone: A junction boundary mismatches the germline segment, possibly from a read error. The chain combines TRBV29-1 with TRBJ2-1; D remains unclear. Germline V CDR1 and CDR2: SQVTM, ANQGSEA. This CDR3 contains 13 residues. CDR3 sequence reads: CSVEGNERDEQFF. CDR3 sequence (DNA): TGCAGCGTAGAAGGCAACGAGCGCGATGAGCAGTTCTTC.

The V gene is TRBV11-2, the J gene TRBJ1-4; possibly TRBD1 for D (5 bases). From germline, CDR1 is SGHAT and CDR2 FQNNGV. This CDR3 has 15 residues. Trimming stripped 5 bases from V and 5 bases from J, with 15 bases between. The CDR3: CASSLGAVTNEKLFF. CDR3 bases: TGTGCCAGCAGCCTAGGGGCAGTTACCAATGAAAAACTGTTTTTT. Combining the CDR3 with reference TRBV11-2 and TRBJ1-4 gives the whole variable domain EAGVAQSPRYKIIEKRQSVAFWCNPISGHATLYWYQQILGQGPKLLIQFQNNGVVDDSQLPKDRFSAERLKGVDSTLKIQPAKLEDSAVYLCASSLGAVTNEKLFFGSGTQLSVL.

As DNA, the CDR3 is TGCGCCAGCAGCCCCGACAGGGGGCTGGACACCGGGGAGCTGTTTTTT. Translated: CASSPDRGLDTGELFF. The genes are TRBV5-1 and TRBJ2-2; 10 bases align to TRBD1. The germline CDR1 and CDR2 sequences are SGHRS and YFSETQ. This CDR3 comprises 16 residues. V lost 4 bases, J lost 3 bases, and 6 bases stayed unmatched.

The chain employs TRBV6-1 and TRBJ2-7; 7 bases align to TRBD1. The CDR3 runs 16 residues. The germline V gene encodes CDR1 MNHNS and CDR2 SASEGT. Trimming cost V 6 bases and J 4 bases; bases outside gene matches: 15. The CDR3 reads CASSERLRDSQYEQYF. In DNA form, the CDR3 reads TGTGCCAGCAGCGAAAGGCTCCGGGACAGTCAATACGAGCAGTACTTC.

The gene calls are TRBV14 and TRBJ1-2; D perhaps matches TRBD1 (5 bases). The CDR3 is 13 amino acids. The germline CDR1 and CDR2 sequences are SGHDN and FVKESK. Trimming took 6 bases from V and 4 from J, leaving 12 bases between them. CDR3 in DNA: TGTGCCAGCAGTTCTGGGGGGAGCTATGGCTACACCTTC. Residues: CASSSGGSYGYTF.

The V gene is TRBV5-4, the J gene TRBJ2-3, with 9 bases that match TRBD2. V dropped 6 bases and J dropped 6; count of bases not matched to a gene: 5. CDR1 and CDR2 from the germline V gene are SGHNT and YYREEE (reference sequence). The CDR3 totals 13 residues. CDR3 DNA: TGTGCCAGCAAAGCGGGAGGTGAGGATACGCAGTATTTT. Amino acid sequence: CASKAGGEDTQYF.

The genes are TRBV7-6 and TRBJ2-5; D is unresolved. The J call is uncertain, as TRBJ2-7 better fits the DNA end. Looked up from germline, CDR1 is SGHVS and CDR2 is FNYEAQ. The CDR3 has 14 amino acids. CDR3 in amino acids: CASSLDSPGYEQYF. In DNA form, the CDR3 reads TGTGCCAGCAGCTTAGATTCCCCAGGCTACGAGCAGTACTTC.

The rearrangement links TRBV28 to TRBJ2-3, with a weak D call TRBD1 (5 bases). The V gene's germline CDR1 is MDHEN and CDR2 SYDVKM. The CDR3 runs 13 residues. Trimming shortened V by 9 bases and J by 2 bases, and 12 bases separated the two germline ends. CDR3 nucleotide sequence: TGTGCCAGTACCTGGGGCACCACAGATACGCAGTATTTT. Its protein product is CASTWGTTDTQYF.

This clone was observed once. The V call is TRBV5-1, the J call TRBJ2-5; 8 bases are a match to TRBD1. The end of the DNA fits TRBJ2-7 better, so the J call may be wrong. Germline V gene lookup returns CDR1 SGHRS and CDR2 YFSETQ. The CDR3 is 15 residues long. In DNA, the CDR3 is TGCGCCAGCAGCTTGGGTGGGACAGGTGACTACGAGCAGTACTTC. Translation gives CASSLGGTGDYEQYF.

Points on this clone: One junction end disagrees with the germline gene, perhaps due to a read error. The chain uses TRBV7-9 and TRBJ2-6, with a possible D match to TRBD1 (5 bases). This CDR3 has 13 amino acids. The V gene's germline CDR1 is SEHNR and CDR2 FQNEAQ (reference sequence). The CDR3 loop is CASTFTGANGLTF. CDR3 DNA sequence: TGTGCCAGCACCTTCACTGGGGCCAACGGCCTGACTTTC.